This TCR beta chain derives from a study of shared clonotypes between healthy human individuals. A note on this clone: No antigen is known for it.

The CDR3 consists of 16 residues. Trimming stripped 0 bases from V and 3 bases from J, with 15 bases between. Looked up from germline, CDR1 is SGHDN and CDR2 is FVKESK. Subsets obtained from CD4+ cells comprised CD45RA+ naive and CD45RA-negative memory cells. Original processing notes: ImmunoSEQ supplied junction-only sequences lacking quality scores, so filtering was different. This table comes from immunoSEQ multiplex PCR, and its TCRdb copy is limited to in-frame clones, with some not included. For V, J and clone size, that table is used; D and trimming come from the DNA. The table lists over 2 million clones, less than 95% of them singletons, with 0.37% in the top ten. Whole-study findings and limits: Unshared clonotypes carried lower generation probabilities than those common to all four donors.

The sequence derives from a man aged 18 to 30 in good health. Some clones in this sample may be carry-over from other donors' samples. The genes are TRBV14 and TRBJ2-7; D may be TRBD2 (6 bases). Sequencing input: naive CD4+ T cells from PBMCs. This sample's subset: CD45RA+ positively selected. In DNA form, the CDR3 reads TGTGCCAGCAGCCAAGAAGCGGGCCTCCCCATCTACGAGCAGTACTTC. Translating it yields CASSQEAGLPIYEQYF.